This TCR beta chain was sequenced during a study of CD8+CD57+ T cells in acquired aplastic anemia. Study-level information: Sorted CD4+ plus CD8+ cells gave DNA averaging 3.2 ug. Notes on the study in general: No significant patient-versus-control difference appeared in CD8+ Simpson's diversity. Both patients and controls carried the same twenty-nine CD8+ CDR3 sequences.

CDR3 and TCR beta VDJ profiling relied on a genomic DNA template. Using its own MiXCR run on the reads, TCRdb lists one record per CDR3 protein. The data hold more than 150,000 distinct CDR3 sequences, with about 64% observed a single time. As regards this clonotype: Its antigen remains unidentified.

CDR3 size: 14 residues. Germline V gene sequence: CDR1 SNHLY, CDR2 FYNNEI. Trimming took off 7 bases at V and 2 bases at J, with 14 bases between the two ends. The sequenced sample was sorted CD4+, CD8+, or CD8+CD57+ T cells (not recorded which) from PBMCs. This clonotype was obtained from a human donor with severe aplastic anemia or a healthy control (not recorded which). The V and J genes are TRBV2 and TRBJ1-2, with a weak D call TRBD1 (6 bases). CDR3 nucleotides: TGTGCCAGCAAGGAGGGGACATTAAACTATGGCTACACCTTC. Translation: CASKEGTLNYGYTF.